Reported below is one TCR beta chain. Antigen specificity is unknown. In germline, CDR1 is SGHRS, CDR2 YFSETQ. The CDR3 is 15 residues long. With 4 bases clipped from V and 8 bases from J, the junction kept 9 bases outside the gene matches. The data were produced by immunoSEQ multiplex PCR, yet TCRdb's version contains in-frame clones alone and is incomplete. This sample yields tens of thousands of clones, of which 80% to 90% are seen a single time; around 4% belongs to the top ten. Separation from the roughly 670-subject first cohort characterized the roughly 130-subject validation cohort, to which the donors belonged. These data originate in a study of cytomegalovirus exposure and HLA in healthy donors. Study-wide points: Confirmation in vitro established that a few CMV-associated chains were specific for CMV antigens.

The sequence came from a young woman in good health and CMV-seropositive. The sample taken for sequencing was PBMCs. The genes are TRBV5-1 and TRBJ2-1, with TRBD2 matching over 10 bases. The CDR3 bases are TGCGCCAGCAGCAGAGCGGGGGGGGTTGCCTATGAGCAGTTCTTC. This gives the protein CASSRAGGVAYEQFF. Variable domain in full (rest from reference TRBV5-1 and TRBJ2-1): KAGVTQTPRYLIKTRGQQVTLSCSPISGHRSVSWYQQTPGQGLQFLFEYFSETQRNKGNFPGRFSGRQFSNSRSEMNVSTLELGDSALYLCASSRAGGVAYEQFFGPGTRLTVL.